One and the same sample provided the 21 T cell receptor beta chains below, sequenced in a study of tumor-infiltrating lymphocytes in primary liver carcinoma. The template, around 520 ng total RNA, yielded TCR beta cDNA made with a constant-region primer. Three-round nested multiplex PCR performed with slightly modified ARM-PCR produced the TCR beta libraries. The study ran its first two PCR rounds for approximately 11 cycles each, using TRBV1-TRBV30 forward primers and a C-beta reverse primer. Each CDR3 protein is one row after TCRdb ran MiXCR on the multiplex PCR reads. The sample lists approximately 300,000 distinct CDR3 sequences, 65% occurring once. Germline DNA was also extracted, and blood RNA was taken from unsorted whole blood. Sequenced sample: peripheral blood. The source of these receptors is a man in his forties with primary liver carcinoma and hepatitis B virus infection.

This clonotype was counted only a few times. With a much larger clone just one base away, this may be a read error. The chain links TRBV6-5 to TRBJ1-1, with a weak D call TRBD1 (5 bases). The CDR3 consists of 13 residues. The germline V gene has CDR1 MNHEY and CDR2 SVGAGI. Trimming pared 4 bases from V and 7 bases from J, leaving 13 bases between. The CDR3 loop is CASSSPGRLEAFF. CDR3 sequence (DNA): TGTGCCAGCAGTTCCCCGGGACGGCTTGAAGCTTTCTTT.

Details on this clonotype: The conserved closing phenylalanine or tryptophan is absent in this CDR3, likely reflecting a read error. The chain recombines TRBV11-3 with TRBJ2-5; D is possibly TRBD2 (6 bases). CDR1 and CDR2 (germline): SGHNT, YENEEA. There are 13 residues in the CDR3. The CDR3 sequence: CASSTSREETQYL. CDR3 in DNA: TGTGCCAGCAGCACTAGCCGCGAAGAGACTCAGTACCTC.

On this clonotype: A much larger clone is a single base away; this may be a read error. The chain joins TRBV7-8 to TRBJ2-2; weak D call: TRBD2 (5 bases). Germline V CDR1 and CDR2: SGHVS, FQNEAQ. CDR3 length: 13 residues. V was shortened by 5 bases and J by 7 bases, with 11 bases between the two germline ends. The CDR3: CASSLIRGGELFF. DNA for the CDR3: TGTGCCAGCAGCCTTATTCGGGGCGGGGAGCTGTTTTTT.

At least ten counts were recorded for this clonotype. The V call is TRBV6-1, the J call TRBJ2-2; unclear D gene. Germline V gene data show CDR1 as MNHNS and CDR2 as SASEGT. Trimming took off 6 bases at V and 1 base at J, with 3 bases between the two ends. The CDR3 runs to 12 residues. The CDR3: CASSENTGELFF. CDR3 coding DNA: TGTGCCAGCAGCGAGAACACCGGGGAGCTGTTTTTT.

Concerning this clonotype: Given a much more abundant clone one base away, this may be a read error. This chain uses TRBV6-2 or TRBV6-3 with TRBJ2-1; TRBD2 aligns across 7 bases. From germline, CDR1 is MNHEY and CDR2 SVGEGT. The CDR3 is made up of 15 amino acids. The junction had 10 bases not matched to a gene; V was cut back by 6 bases and J by 5 bases. The DNA for the CDR3 is TGTGCCAGCAGATCCCTTAGCGGGTATAACAATGAGCAGTTCTTC. Its translation is CASRSLSGYNNEQFF.

Of note for this clonotype: Lacking the conserved final phenylalanine or tryptophan, this CDR3 likely reflects a read error. The chain uses TRBV11-2 and TRBJ2-3, with 11 bases aligning to TRBD2. The V gene's germline CDR1 is SGHAT and CDR2 FQNNGV. Trimming took 5 bases from V and 7 from J; bases not matched to a gene: 11. This CDR3 is 16 amino acids long. Here the CDR3 DNA reads TGTGCCAGCAGCATTACTAGCGGGAGAATCCCGAATACGCAGTATTCT. Protein: CASSITSGRIPNTQYS.

This clonotype was counted a single time. A read error may produce the germline difference seen at one junction end. The rearrangement uses TRBV4-3 and TRBJ2-3; the match to TRBD2 covers 8 bases. Germline V gives CDR1 LGHNA, CDR2 YSLEER. The CDR3 covers 17 residues. The CDR3 nucleotides read TGCGCCAGCAGCCAGGATACCGACGCGGGAGGAACAGATATGCAGTCTTTT. This gives the protein CASSQDTDAGGTDMQSF.

To note about this clonotype: The conserved final phenylalanine or tryptophan is absent from the CDR3, which likely points to a read error. The V call is TRBV11-2, the J call TRBJ2-2, with D perhaps TRBD1 (5 bases). V dropped 4 bases and J dropped 6 bases, with 9 bases sitting between them. This CDR3 comprises 13 residues. Germline-derived CDR1 and CDR2 are SGHAT and FQNNGV. The CDR3 region is CASSSAGSGELFI. CDR3 coding DNA: TGTGCCAGCAGCTCAGCAGGGTCCGGGGAGCTGTTTATT.

J is TRBJ1-1 and V is TRBV5-8; 10 nucleotides align to TRBD1. V dropped 4 bases and J dropped 7; count of bases not matched to a gene: 4. This CDR3 is 13 amino acids long. Germline CDR1 reads SGHTS; CDR2 reads YDEGEE. The CDR3 loop is CASSVTGGGEAFF. In DNA form, the CDR3 reads TGTGCCAGCAGCGTGACAGGGGGCGGTGAAGCTTTCTTT.

The rearrangement uses TRBV28 and TRBJ2-5; D may be TRBD2 (5 bases). This CDR3 contains 14 residues. Germline assignment: CDR1 MDHEN and CDR2 SYDVKM. Trimming took off 5 bases at V and 6 bases at J, with 16 bases between the two ends. The CDR3 region has the DNA TGTGCCAGCAGTAGGGAGCACCTCAGGCAGACCCAGTACTTC. Its translation is CASSREHLRQTQYF.

Comment on this clonotype: A much larger clonotype is one base distant, so this may be a read error. This sequence joins TRBV12-3 or TRBV12-4 and TRBJ2-5; D could derive from TRBD1 or TRBD2 (6 bases each). The CDR3 has 15 residues. The CDR3 sequence is CASSYSGSRGEIQYF. CDR3 bases: TGTGCCAGCAGTTATAGCGGTTCGAGGGGGGAGATCCAGTACTTC.

The V and J genes are TRBV28 and TRBJ1-2; no definite D call. The germline CDR1 and CDR2 sequences are MDHEN and SYDVKM. The CDR3 spans 14 residues. Trimming removed 5 bases from V and 6 bases from J, with 16 bases in between. The CDR3 loop reads CASSPGSEGDGYTF. The CDR3 DNA sequence: TGTGCCAGCAGTCCCGGGTCGGAGGGAGATGGCTACACCTTC.

Regarding this clonotype: At one boundary the junction diverges from the germline segment, which might be a read error. The chain uses TRBV6-5 and TRBJ1-4, with D unresolved. The V gene's germline CDR1 is MNHEY and CDR2 SVGAGI. This CDR3 contains 14 residues. The CDR3 DNA reads TGTGCCATCAGCCGTGGTTGGACTAATGAAATACTGTTTTTT. It is translated as CAISRGWTNEILFF.

As to this clonotype: A much larger clonotype is one base distant, so this may be a read error. As DNA, the CDR3 is TGCGCCAGCAGGCCCCGGGTGCGCGAAGAAAAACTGTTTTTT. It encodes CASRPRVREEKLFF. The chain links TRBV4-1 to TRBJ1-4; D remains ambiguous. V dropped 6 bases and J dropped 8 bases, with 16 bases sitting between them. The CDR3 has 14 residues. CDR1 and CDR2 from the germline V gene are MGHRA and YSYEKL.

For this clonotype: At one boundary the junction diverges from the germline segment, which might be a read error. V gene TRBV6-6 combines with J gene TRBJ2-7, with D perhaps TRBD1 (6 bases). This CDR3 region has 14 residues. Per germline, CDR1 MNHNY and CDR2 SVGAGI (reference sequence). The CDR3 DNA reads as TGTGCCGGCAGTCCCGGGACACTCCCCTACGAGCAGTACTTC. This codes for CAGSPGTLPYEQYF.

This clonotype was detected a few times. The chain couples TRBV5-1 to TRBJ2-1, with TRBD1 identical over 9 bases. With 3 bases clipped from V and 7 bases from J, the junction kept 5 bases outside the gene matches. The CDR3 has 14 residues. The V gene's germline CDR1 is SGHRS and CDR2 YFSETQ. The CDR3 reads CASSWGQGWNEQFF. CDR3 DNA: TGCGCCAGCAGCTGGGGACAGGGATGGAATGAGCAGTTCTTC.

This clonotype was detected a few times. One end of the junction fails to match germline, which may point to a read error. The chain employs TRBV5-1 and TRBJ2-3; perhaps TRBD2 as D (6 bases). The germline gives CDR1 SGHRS, CDR2 YFSETQ. This CDR3 comprises 16 residues. The CDR3 DNA reads as TGCGCCGGCAGCTTGGAGGGCGCGGGAAGGGCAGATACGCAGTATTTT. Protein: CAGSLEGAGRADTQYF.

To note about this clonotype: A much larger clone differs from this one at a single base, so this may be a read error. V gene TRBV12-3 or TRBV12-4 combines with J gene TRBJ2-5; D not certain. This CDR3 spans 12 amino acids. The DNA of the CDR3 is TGTGCCAGCAGTTTCACACCCGAGACCCAGCACTTC. Its protein is CASSFTPETQHF.

The chain joins TRBV28 to TRBJ2-7; D is undetermined. Germline V lookup: CDR1 MDHEN, CDR2 SYDVKM. The CDR3 is made up of 14 amino acids. V was shortened by 3 bases and J by 0 bases, with 9 bases between the two germline ends. For the CDR3, the DNA is TGTGCCAGCAGTTTCCAGGTAAACTCCTACGAGCAGTACTTC. Translating it yields CASSFQVNSYEQYF.

About this clonotype itself: This may be a read error, as it is one base from a much larger clone. It is likely a read error, because the conserved phenylalanine at the end of the CDR3 is missing. The chain combines TRBV6-1 with TRBJ2-7, with D possibly TRBD1 on 6 matching bases. This CDR3 has 14 amino acids. The ends were cut back, 2 bases at V and 2 bases at J, with 10 bases in the middle. CDR1 is MNHNS, CDR2 SASEGT, per germline. The CDR3 DNA reads TGTGCCAGCAGTGAACTGGGACAAGCCTACGAGCAGTACATC. It encodes CASSELGQAYEQYI.

Notes on this clonotype: The CDR3 carries no conserved terminal phenylalanine or tryptophan, so it likely arises from a read error. The chain is built from TRBV29-1 and TRBJ2-5; a weak D match, TRBD1 (6 bases). The germline V and J ends were trimmed by 7 bases and 4 bases, with 13 bases remaining between them. CDR3 length equals 12 residues. CDR1 is SQVTM and CDR2 is ANQGSEA in the germline V gene. The CDR3: CSAGVKGETQYL. The DNA of the CDR3 is TGCAGCGCAGGGGTGAAAGGAGAGACCCAGTACTTG.